The entry below describes one T cell receptor beta chain. The antigen is not known. As every portion of the isolated RNA was reverse transcribed, the sequencing read expressed TCRB transcripts. The data were produced by immunoSEQ multiplex PCR, yet TCRdb's version contains in-frame clones alone and is incomplete. Among about 350,000 clones listed, about 18% were seen once. This sample is part of a study of beta chain features in type 1 diabetes. Germline CDR1 reads SGHNT; CDR2 reads YYREEE (reference sequence). There are 13 residues in the CDR3. Trimming pared 0 bases from V and 2 bases from J, leaving 6 bases between. Based on CD45RO/CCR7/CD25/CD127/CD95/CD27, CD4+ regulatory, stem cell-like memory, naive and central memory cells were sorted. Regarding the study as a whole: Among patients, naive, central memory and Treg TCRB repertoires appeared more similar than among healthy donors.

The chain employs TRBV5-4 and TRBJ2-7, with a possible D match to TRBD1 (6 bases). The sequencing sample was made of naive CD4+ T cells from blood. This sequence originates from a woman in her late teens or twenties in good health. CDR3 nucleotides: TGTGCCAGCAGCTTGGACAGGGCCTACGAGCAGTACTTC. Its translation: CASSLDRAYEQYF.